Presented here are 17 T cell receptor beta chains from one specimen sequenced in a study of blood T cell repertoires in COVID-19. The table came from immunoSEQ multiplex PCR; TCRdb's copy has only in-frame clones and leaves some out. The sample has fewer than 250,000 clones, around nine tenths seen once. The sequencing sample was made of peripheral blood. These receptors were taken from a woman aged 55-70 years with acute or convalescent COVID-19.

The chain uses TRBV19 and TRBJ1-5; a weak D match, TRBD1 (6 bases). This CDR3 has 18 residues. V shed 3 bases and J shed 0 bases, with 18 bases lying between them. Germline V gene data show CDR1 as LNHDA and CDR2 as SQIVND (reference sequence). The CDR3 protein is CASSIGGGRGYSNQPQHF. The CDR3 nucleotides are TGTGCCAGTAGTATTGGTGGAGGCAGGGGCTATAGCAATCAGCCCCAGCATTTT.

The CDR3 is CASSPKRGGQGKYTEAFF. CDR3 bases: TGTGCCAGCAGTCCTAAGAGGGGGGGACAGGGAAAATACACTGAAGCTTTCTTT. This rearrangement joins TRBV28 to TRBJ1-1; TRBD1 matches at 9 bases. The V gene end was trimmed by 5 bases and the J gene end by 3 bases; junction bases not matched to a gene: 16. The CDR3 contains 18 residues. Germline V gene lookup returns CDR1 MDHEN and CDR2 SYDVKM.

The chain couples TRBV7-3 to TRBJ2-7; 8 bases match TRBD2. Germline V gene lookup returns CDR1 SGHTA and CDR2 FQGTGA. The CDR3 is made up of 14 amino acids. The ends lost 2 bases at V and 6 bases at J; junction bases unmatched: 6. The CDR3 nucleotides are TGTGCCAGCAGCTTAGGCGGGGGGCCGGGCGAGCAGTACTTC. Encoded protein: CASSLGGGPGEQYF.

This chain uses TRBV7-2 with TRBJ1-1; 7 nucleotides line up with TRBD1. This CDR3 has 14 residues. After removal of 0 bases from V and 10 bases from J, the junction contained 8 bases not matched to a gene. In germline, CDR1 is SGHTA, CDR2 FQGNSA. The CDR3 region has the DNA TGTGCCAGCAGCTTAGCAGGGGCAGGGGGACCAGCTTTCTTT. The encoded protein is CASSLAGAGGPAFF.

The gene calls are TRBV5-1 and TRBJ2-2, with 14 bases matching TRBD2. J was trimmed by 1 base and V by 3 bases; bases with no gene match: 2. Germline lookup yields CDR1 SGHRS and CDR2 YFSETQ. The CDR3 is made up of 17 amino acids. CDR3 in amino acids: CASSSGTSGGNTGELFF. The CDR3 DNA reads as TGCGCCAGCAGCTCCGGGACTAGCGGGGGGAACACCGGGGAGCTGTTTTTT.

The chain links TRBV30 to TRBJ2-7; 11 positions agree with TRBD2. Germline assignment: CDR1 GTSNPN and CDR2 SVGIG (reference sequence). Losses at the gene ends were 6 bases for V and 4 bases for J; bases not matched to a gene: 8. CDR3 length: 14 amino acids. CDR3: CACLLAGVPYEQYF. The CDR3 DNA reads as TGTGCCTGCCTACTAGCGGGAGTGCCATACGAGCAGTACTTC.

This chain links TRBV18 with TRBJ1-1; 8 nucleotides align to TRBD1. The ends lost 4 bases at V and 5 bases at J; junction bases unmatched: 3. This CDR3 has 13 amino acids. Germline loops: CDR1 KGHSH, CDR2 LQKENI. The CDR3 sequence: CASSRDRWTEAFF. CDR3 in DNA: TGTGCCAGCTCACGGGACAGGTGGACTGAAGCTTTCTTT.

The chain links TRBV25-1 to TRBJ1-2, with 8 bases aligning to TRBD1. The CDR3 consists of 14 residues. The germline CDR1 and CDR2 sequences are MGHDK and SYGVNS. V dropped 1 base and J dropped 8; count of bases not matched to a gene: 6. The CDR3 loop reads CASSELPGGAGYTF. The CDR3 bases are TGTGCCAGCAGTGAATTGCCAGGGGGCGCCGGCTACACCTTC.

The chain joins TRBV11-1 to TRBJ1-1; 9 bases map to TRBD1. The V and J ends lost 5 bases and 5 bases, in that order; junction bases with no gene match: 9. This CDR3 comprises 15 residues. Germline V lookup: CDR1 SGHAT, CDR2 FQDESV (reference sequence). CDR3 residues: CASSKGTGLGTEAFF. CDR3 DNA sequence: TGTGCCAGCAGCAAGGGGACAGGGCTGGGGACTGAAGCTTTCTTT.

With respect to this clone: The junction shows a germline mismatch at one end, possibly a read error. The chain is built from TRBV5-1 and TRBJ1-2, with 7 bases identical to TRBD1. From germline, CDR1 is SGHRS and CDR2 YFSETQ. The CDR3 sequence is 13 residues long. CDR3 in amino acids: CASCLTGYYGYTF. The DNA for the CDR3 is TGCGCCAGCTGCTTGACAGGGTACTATGGCTACACCTTC.

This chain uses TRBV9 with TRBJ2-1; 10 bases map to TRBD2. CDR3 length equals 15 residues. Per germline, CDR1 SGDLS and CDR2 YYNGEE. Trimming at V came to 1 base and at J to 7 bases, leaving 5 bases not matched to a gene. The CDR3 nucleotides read TGTGCCAGCAGCGTACTAGCGGGGGTGACGAATGAGCAGTTCTTC. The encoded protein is CASSVLAGVTNEQFF.

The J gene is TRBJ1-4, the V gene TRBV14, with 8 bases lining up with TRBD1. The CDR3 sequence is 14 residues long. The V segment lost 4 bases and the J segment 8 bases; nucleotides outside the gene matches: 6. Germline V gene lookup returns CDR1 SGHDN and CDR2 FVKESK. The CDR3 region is CASSRTGLREKLFF. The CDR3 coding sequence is TGTGCCAGCAGCCGGACAGGGCTGAGGGAAAAACTGTTTTTT.

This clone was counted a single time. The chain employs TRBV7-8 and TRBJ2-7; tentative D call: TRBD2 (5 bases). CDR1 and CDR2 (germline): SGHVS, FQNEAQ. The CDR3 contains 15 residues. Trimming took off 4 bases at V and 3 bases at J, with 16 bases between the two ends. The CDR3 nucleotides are TGTGCCAGCAGCTCCCGGGATCAGGTACTCTACGAGCAGTACTTC. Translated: CASSSRDQVLYEQYF.

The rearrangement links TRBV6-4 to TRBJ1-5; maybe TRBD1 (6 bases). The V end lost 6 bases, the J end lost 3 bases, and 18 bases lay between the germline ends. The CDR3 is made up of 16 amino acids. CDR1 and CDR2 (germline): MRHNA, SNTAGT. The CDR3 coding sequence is TGTGCCAGCAGCCTCCCCCCTGGACAGACCAATCAGCCCCAGCATTTT. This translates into CASSLPPGQTNQPQHF.

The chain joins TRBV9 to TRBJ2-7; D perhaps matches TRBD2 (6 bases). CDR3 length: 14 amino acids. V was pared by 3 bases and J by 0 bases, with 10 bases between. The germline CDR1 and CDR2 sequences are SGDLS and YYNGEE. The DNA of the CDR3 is TGTGCCAGCAGCGCTCAGGGAGGCTCCTACGAGCAGTACTTC. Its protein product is CASSAQGGSYEQYF.

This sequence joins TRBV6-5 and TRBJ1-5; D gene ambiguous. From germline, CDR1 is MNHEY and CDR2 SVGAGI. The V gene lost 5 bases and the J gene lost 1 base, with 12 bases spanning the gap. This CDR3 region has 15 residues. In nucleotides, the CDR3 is TGTGCCAGCAGTCCACGGGCGGGGAGCAATCAGCCCCAGCATTTT. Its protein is CASSPRAGSNQPQHF.

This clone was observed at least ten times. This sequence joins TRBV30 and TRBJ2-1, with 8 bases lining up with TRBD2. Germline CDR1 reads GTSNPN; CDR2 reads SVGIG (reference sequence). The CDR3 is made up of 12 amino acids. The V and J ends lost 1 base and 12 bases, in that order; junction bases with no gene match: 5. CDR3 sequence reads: CAWSATAGGQFF. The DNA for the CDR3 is TGTGCCTGGAGTGCCACGGCGGGAGGGCAGTTCTTC.